This T cell receptor beta chain was retrieved from a study of identical twins' blood T cells. Study background: Some 50 million reads covered roughly 6 alpha-chain and roughly 6 beta-chain libraries.

This CDR3 region has 13 residues. The V gene's germline CDR1 is SQVTM and CDR2 ANQGSEA. TCR cDNA libraries were made from RNA using a previously described, modified protocol. TCRdb passed the 5' RACE reads through MiXCR, listing each CDR3 protein once. The sample includes fewer than 450,000 distinct CDR3 sequences, around 30% seen only once; the top ten take roughly 5.5%. Concerning this clonotype itself: Its antigen remains unidentified. At one end the junction does not follow the germline gene, possibly because of a read error.

Notes on the study in general: Abundant TCRbeta CDR3s overlapped more between twins than with unrelated donors.

Specimen: PBMCs. J is TRBJ2-1 and V is TRBV29-1; tentatively, D is TRBD2 (5 bases). The clonotype comes from a woman aged 18-55 years in good health. The CDR3 DNA reads TGCAGCGTTGATTCTGTAGCGAACAATGAGCGGTTCTTC. It yields the protein CSVDSVANNERFF.